The 11 T cell receptor beta chains below were found in one sample sequenced in a study of cytomegalovirus exposure and HLA in healthy donors. With 60 Vbeta and 13 Jbeta primers, the PCR was carried out. The repertoire was sequenced with immunoSEQ multiplex PCR; TCRdb's copy has only in-frame clones and lacks some. Altogether approximately 150,000 clones are present, 75% to 80% being singletons, with the ten largest covering roughly 0.69%. The sequenced material came from PBMCs. Source of these receptors: a male donor in good health and CMV-seronegative.

This clone turned up a few times. V and J are TRBV29-1 and TRBJ1-2; D is possibly TRBD1 (5 bases). Germline CDR1 and CDR2: SQVTM and ANQGSEA. The CDR3 is 13 residues long. Trimming removed 3 bases at V and 0 bases at J, with 8 bases between. The CDR3 nucleotides are TGCAGCGTTGAGGCAGGGCCTAACTATGGCTACACCTTC. This encodes CSVEAGPNYGYTF.

The J gene is TRBJ2-2, the V gene TRBV5-4; TRBD2 agrees at 15 bases. The CDR3 length is 18 residues. J lost 2 bases, V lost 4 bases, and 6 bases had no gene match. Germline-derived CDR1 and CDR2 are SGHNT and YYREEE (reference sequence). The CDR3 loop reads CASSRGLAGGSNTGELFF. Here the CDR3 DNA reads TGTGCCAGCAGCAGGGGACTAGCGGGAGGATCTAACACCGGGGAGCTGTTTTTT.

The V call is TRBV4-1, the J call TRBJ2-2; possibly TRBD1 for D (5 bases). Trimming shortened V by 5 bases and J by 2 bases, and 21 bases separated the two germline ends. Looked up from germline, CDR1 is MGHRA and CDR2 is YSYEKL. This CDR3 contains 18 residues. The CDR3 spells CASSTTEEGERNTGELFF. The CDR3 nucleotides read TGCGCCAGCAGCACTACGGAAGAAGGGGAAAGAAACACCGGGGAGCTGTTTTTT.

V and J are TRBV19 and TRBJ1-6, with 7 nucleotides matching TRBD1. Germline CDR1 and CDR2: LNHDA and SQIVND (reference sequence). The CDR3 is 16 amino acids. Losses at the gene ends were 6 bases for V and 7 bases for J; bases not matched to a gene: 12. The CDR3 DNA reads TGTGCCAGTAGAGGGAACAGGGGAAATTGGAATTCACCCCTCCACTTT. Its translation is CASRGNRGNWNSPLHF.

The chain recombines TRBV18 with TRBJ2-3; 8 bases are shared with TRBD2. Germline V CDR1 and CDR2: KGHSH, LQKENI. The CDR3 consists of 15 residues. V dropped 3 bases and J dropped 2; count of bases not matched to a gene: 4. CDR3 nucleotides: TGTGCCAGCTCACCCAGCGGGGGCCTCACAGATACGCAGTATTTT. Its translation is CASSPSGGLTDTQYF.

The chain couples TRBV9 to TRBJ2-5; 7 nucleotides agree with TRBD1. The J call may be incorrect, as the DNA end agrees better with TRBJ2-7. This CDR3 region has 15 residues. In germline, CDR1 is SGDLS, CDR2 YYNGEE. Written as DNA, the CDR3 is TGTGCCAGCAGCGTAGCCGGGACAGCGAACTACGAGCAGTACTTC. It encodes CASSVAGTANYEQYF.

This rearrangement joins TRBV9 to TRBJ2-7, with D perhaps matching TRBD1 (5 bases). This CDR3 has 15 residues. The germline CDR1 and CDR2 sequences are SGDLS and YYNGEE. Trimming took off 4 bases at V and 2 bases at J, with 16 bases between the two ends. The CDR3 DNA reads TGTGCCAGCAGCCTAAGCTCGGCAGGGACCTACGAGCAGTACTTC. It specifies CASSLSSAGTYEQYF.

The chain couples TRBV14 to TRBJ2-1; possible D gene TRBD2, 7 bases. Trimming left V 0 bases short and J 15 bases short, with 15 bases between. Germline CDR1 is SGHDN and CDR2 is FVKESK. CDR3 length equals 13 residues. CDR3 protein: CASSQDLRGASFF. The CDR3 DNA is TGTGCCAGCAGCCAAGACCTCCGGGGGGCCTCGTTCTTC.

The chain links TRBV13 to TRBJ2-3; D uncertain. This CDR3 spans 12 amino acids. Germline V gene data show CDR1 as PRHDT and CDR2 as FYEKMQ (reference sequence). Trimming shortened V by 5 bases and J by 5 bases, and 8 bases separated the two germline ends. CDR3 sequence (DNA): TGTGCCAGCAGCGCCCGAGGAGATACGCAGTATTTT. Amino acids: CASSARGDTQYF.

The chain links TRBV11-2 to TRBJ1-3; 7 nucleotides line up with TRBD1. Germline V lookup: CDR1 SGHAT, CDR2 FQNNGV. The J segment lost 1 base and the V segment lost 1 base, leaving 1 base of the junction unmatched. CDR3 length: 15 residues. The CDR3 sequence: CASSLAGQSGNTIYF. CDR3 nucleotide sequence: TGTGCCAGCAGCTTAGCGGGACAGTCTGGAAACACCATATATTTT.

V usage is TRBV18 and J usage is TRBJ1-2; a possible D gene is TRBD1 (5 bases). The CDR3 loop spans 14 amino acids. Germline CDR1 KGHSH, CDR2 LQKENI. V lost 3 bases, J lost 4 bases, and 12 bases lay in between. This chain's CDR3 is CASSPPDTLYGYTF. CDR3 DNA: TGTGCCAGCTCACCCCCGGACACCCTCTATGGCTACACCTTC. The full variable domain, rest sourced from reference TRBV18 and TRBJ1-2, is NAGVMQNPRHLVRRRGQEARLRCSPMKGHSHVYWYRQLPEEGLKFMVYLQKENIIDESGMPKERFSAEFPKEGPSILRIQQVVRGDSAAYFCASSPPDTLYGYTFGSGTRLTVV.